A single sample is the source of the 10 T cell receptor beta chains below, sequenced in a study of blood T cell repertoires in COVID-19 (dated by TCRdb to about 2020). The protocol used for the library was the immunoSEQ multiplex PCR assay. TCRdb carries this immuneACCESS record with in-frame sequences only. Its versions omit some clonotypes, under half of them owing to an unresolved V gene in the studies checked, with the rest unexplained. The sample table holds some 200,000 clones, of which approximately 82% were seen once. Of the sample, 6.9% falls within the top ten clones. The sequenced sample was peripheral blood. The receptors were gathered from a human donor with acute or convalescent COVID-19. The donor label of this sample is uncertain.

This rearrangement joins TRBV6-2 or TRBV6-3 to TRBJ1-5; the D is unclear. Germline V gene sequence: CDR1 MNHEY, CDR2 SVGEGT. The germline V and J ends were trimmed by 8 bases and 0 bases, with 14 bases remaining between them. The CDR3 extends over 15 amino acids. The CDR3 DNA sequence: TGTGCCAGCGGCCCTCGAGGGTATAGCAATCAGCCCCAGCATTTT. Translation: CASGPRGYSNQPQHF.

The chain is built from TRBV5-4 and TRBJ1-4; possibly TRBD1 for D (5 bases). This CDR3 comprises 14 residues. The germline CDR1 and CDR2 sequences are SGHNT and YYREEE (reference sequence). Trimming stripped 6 bases from V and 5 bases from J, with 14 bases between. Here the CDR3 reads CASTSGGWNEKLFF. CDR3 nucleotides: TGTGCCAGCACCTCTGGGGGGTGGAATGAAAAACTGTTTTTT.

V gene TRBV5-1 combines with J gene TRBJ1-5; 7 bases are shared with TRBD1. The CDR3 runs to 14 residues. Germline CDR1 and CDR2: SGHRS and YFSETQ. Germline trimming cut 4 bases from V and 6 bases from J; bases unmatched to any gene: 7. CDR3 DNA: TGCGCCAGCAGCCCCGAAGGGGGCGGTCAGCCCCAGCATTTT. This encodes CASSPEGGGQPQHF.

This sequence joins TRBV30 and TRBJ2-2; 7 positions match TRBD1. The CDR3 covers 14 residues. Germline values: CDR1 GTSNPN, CDR2 SVGIG (reference sequence). V trimming: 3 bases; J trimming: 6 bases; junction bases outside the gene matches: 7. The CDR3 protein is CAWRTGRGAGELFF. The CDR3 DNA reads TGTGCCTGGAGGACAGGGCGAGGGGCCGGGGAGCTGTTTTTT.

This chain uses TRBV19 with TRBJ2-3, with 13 bases matching TRBD2. Germline V gene lookup returns CDR1 LNHDA and CDR2 SQIVND (reference sequence). This CDR3 region has 17 residues. Trimming removed 5 bases from V and 3 bases from J; junction bases left unmatched: 8. The DNA of the CDR3 is TGTGCCAGTAGTGGACTAGCGGGAGTCGGGTCTACAGATACGCAGTATTTT. This encodes CASSGLAGVGSTDTQYF.

The chain links TRBV29-1 to TRBJ2-1, with TRBD2 identical over 11 bases. From germline, CDR1 is SQVTM and CDR2 ANQGSEA. Germline trimming cut 4 bases from V and 7 bases from J; bases unmatched to any gene: 15. This CDR3 has 17 amino acids. The CDR3 is CSVVIRVSGRARNEQFF. Here the CDR3 DNA reads TGCAGCGTTGTTATTAGAGTTAGCGGGAGGGCACGAAATGAGCAGTTCTTC.

The chain recombines TRBV5-5 with TRBJ2-6, with 8 bases fitting TRBD1. V gave up 5 bases and J gave up 0 bases; unmatched junction bases: 10. CDR3 size: 18 residues. Germline loops: CDR1 SGHKS, CDR2 YYEKEE (reference sequence). CDR3 sequence reads: CASSSDRGSLSGANVLTF. The CDR3 coding sequence is TGTGCCAGCAGTTCTGACAGGGGCTCCCTCTCTGGGGCCAACGTCCTGACTTTC.

The rearrangement uses TRBV2 and TRBJ1-2, with D possibly TRBD1 on 5 matching bases. CDR1 SNHLY and CDR2 FYNNEI come from the germline V gene. CDR3 length equals 13 residues. Trimming took 6 bases from V and 4 from J, leaving 12 bases between them. CDR3 sequence: CASRAGLVYGYTF. The CDR3 coding sequence is TGTGCCAGCAGAGCGGGACTGGTCTATGGCTACACCTTC. The complete variable domain, with remaining parts taken from reference TRBV2 and TRBJ1-2, reads EPEVTQTPSHQVTQMGQEVILRCVPISNHLYFYWYRQILGQKVEFLVSFYNNEISEKSEIFDDQFSVERPDGSNFTLKIRSTKLEDSAMYFCASRAGLVYGYTFGSGTRLTVV.

This rearrangement joins TRBV10-3 to TRBJ2-2; D gene unclear. Germline lookup yields CDR1 ENHRY and CDR2 SYGVKD. V lost 6 bases and J lost 1, with 9 bases in between. The length of the CDR3 is 14 residues. The CDR3 bases are TGTGCCATCAGGGATGACTTGAACACCGGGGAGCTGTTTTTT. This sequence encodes CAIRDDLNTGELFF.

A word on this clone: In this CDR3 the conserved last residue, phenylalanine or tryptophan, is missing, so a read error is likely. It is unclear where the CDR3 begins or ends on the DNA, so no DNA is shown, and the CDR3 is as TCRdb lists it. The gene calls are TRBV10-3 and TRBJ1-1; no DNA check was done on the table's D call, TRBD1. Looked up from germline, CDR1 is ENHRY and CDR2 is SYGVKD. The CDR3 numbers 14 amino acids, ends counted. The CDR3 here is CAISDKGQARPTSL.